The 25 T cell receptor beta chains below were found in one sample sequenced in a study of T-cell reconstitution after alpha-beta-depleted transplantation in children. Researchers prepared the TCRbeta library using unique molecular identifiers, the study reports. TCRdb called the PCR reads again in MiXCR, with one record for every CDR3 protein. Here the sample spans under 750,000 distinct CDR3 sequences, under 25% being singletons. Source: PBMCs, mostly from graft donor cells, taken 360 days after TCRalphabeta/CD19-depleted stem cell transplant. These receptor sequences come from a boy younger than two who had a stem cell transplant for acute myeloid leukemia, so the T cells may come from the graft donor.

This chain connects TRBV28 to TRBJ2-3; TRBD1 aligns across 10 bases. CDR1 is MDHEN and CDR2 is SYDVKM in the germline V gene. V dropped 6 bases and J dropped 3; count of bases not matched to a gene: 6. CDR3 size: 15 residues. Here the CDR3 DNA reads TGTGCCAGCAGAATCGGGACAGGGGAGACAGATACGCAGTATTTT. Its protein product is CASRIGTGETDTQYF.

This clonotype was found a few times. J is TRBJ2-3 and V is TRBV6-4, with a possible D match to TRBD2 (5 bases). CDR1 and CDR2 from the germline V gene are MRHNA and SNTAGT. V was trimmed by 4 bases and J by 0 bases, leaving 11 bases between them. This CDR3 is built from 15 residues. CDR3 in amino acids: CASSAVGESTDTQYF. In DNA form, the CDR3 reads TGTGCCAGCAGTGCTGTCGGGGAGAGCACAGATACGCAGTATTTT.

The chain links TRBV2 to TRBJ1-2; D not certain. The CDR3 contains 15 residues. CDR1 and CDR2 from the germline V gene are SNHLY and FYNNEI. Between the trimmed V and J ends, which lost 4 bases and 4 bases, there was a span of 16 bases. The CDR3 region has the DNA TGTGCCAGCAGTGGAAGCCTCGGGAAGATCTATGGCTACACCTTC. It is translated as CASSGSLGKIYGYTF.

There are a few counts of this clonotype. The V call is TRBV4-1, the J call TRBJ2-5, with 12 bases aligning to TRBD2. The CDR3 is made up of 20 amino acids. With 4 bases clipped from V and 0 bases from J, the junction kept 15 bases outside the gene matches. Germline CDR1 reads MGHRA; CDR2 reads YSYEKL. DNA of the CDR3: TGCGCCAGCAGCCCCTCAGTCGGACTAGCGGGGAGCCTGTACCAAGAGACCCAGTACTTC. Translating it yields CASSPSVGLAGSLYQETQYF.

This clonotype was counted only a few times. CDR3 nucleotide sequence: TGTGCCTGGGACAGGGGGCAAGGGGCCAACGTCCTGACTTTC. This encodes CAWDRGQGANVLTF. J is TRBJ2-6 and V is TRBV30, with 10 bases aligning to TRBD1. Unmatched junction bases numbered 2, after V lost 5 bases and J lost 4 bases. The CDR3 sequence is 14 residues long. CDR1 and CDR2 (germline): GTSNPN, SVGIG (reference sequence).

The chain couples TRBV2 to TRBJ2-7; 9 bases map to TRBD1. The CDR3 totals 16 residues. Germline V gene sequence: CDR1 SNHLY, CDR2 FYNNEI. Trimming at V came to 1 base and at J to 5 bases, leaving 9 bases not matched to a gene. The CDR3 bases are TGTGCCAGCAGTGAAGGATGGGACAGGGTGAAGGACGAGCAGTACTTC. Protein product: CASSEGWDRVKDEQYF.

The chain joins TRBV20-1 to TRBJ1-3, with 9 nucleotides matching TRBD1. In germline, CDR1 is DFQATT, CDR2 SNEGSKA (reference sequence). Trimming at V came to 6 bases and at J to 4 bases, leaving 7 bases not matched to a gene. The CDR3 is 14 amino acids. CDR3 sequence reads: CSAKDRGSGNTIYF. The CDR3 DNA reads TGCAGTGCGAAGGACAGGGGATCCGGAAACACCATATATTTT.

The J gene is TRBJ2-2, the V gene TRBV4-2, with TRBD2 matching 9 bases. This CDR3 has 19 amino acids. Germline loops: CDR1 LGHNA, CDR2 YNFKEQ. V lost 0 bases and J lost 6; bases outside the gene matches: 14. CDR3 nucleotide sequence: TGTGCCAGCAGCCAAGATCTCTCGGGGACTAGCCTTATTGCCGGGGAGCTGTTTTTT. Protein: CASSQDLSGTSLIAGELFF.

The V call is TRBV7-2, the J call TRBJ2-1, with D unresolved. The CDR3 has 12 residues. The ends were cut back, 5 bases at V and 10 bases at J, with 12 bases in the middle. CDR1 SGHTA and CDR2 FQGNSA come from the germline V gene. The chain's CDR3 is CASSPRRSEQFF. In nucleotides, the CDR3 is TGTGCCAGCAGCCCAAGACGATCCGAGCAGTTCTTC.

The table lists this clonotype with a few counts. This chain links TRBV20-1 with TRBJ2-3; a possible D gene is TRBD1 (6 bases). V shed 0 bases and J shed 0 bases, with 10 bases lying between them. Germline loops: CDR1 DFQATT, CDR2 SNEGSKA (reference sequence). The CDR3 spans 15 residues. CDR3 sequence (DNA): TGCAGTGCTAGAGAATTTAGGGGGAGCACAGATACGCAGTATTTT. Translation: CSAREFRGSTDTQYF.

V is TRBV18 and J is TRBJ2-7; the D gene is possibly TRBD1 (6 bases). V shed 6 bases and J shed 4 bases, with 10 bases lying between them. The CDR3 runs 12 residues. The germline CDR1 and CDR2 sequences are KGHSH and LQKENI. In nucleotides, the CDR3 is TGTGCCAGCTCCGGGACAAATTACGAGCAGTACGTC. Translating gives CASSGTNYEQYV.

This clonotype turned up a few times. The chain carries TRBV12-3 or TRBV12-4 and TRBJ1-2; 10 bases are a match to TRBD1. V trimming: 10 bases; J trimming: 7 bases; junction bases outside the gene matches: 18. The CDR3 runs to 16 residues. The CDR3 here is CAILPNSSGQGGGYTF. The CDR3 bases are TGTGCCATCCTCCCCAACAGCTCCGGACAGGGGGGTGGCTACACCTTC.

This clonotype has ten or more counts. The V gene is TRBV29-1, the J gene TRBJ2-1, with TRBD1 matching 9 bases. The CDR3 extends over 14 amino acids. Germline V lookup: CDR1 SQVTM, CDR2 ANQGSEA. J gave up 6 bases and V 7 bases, and 10 bases lay outside the gene matches. CDR3 bases: TGCAGCGGTGGGTTGGGGACAGGGTCCAATGAGCAGTTCTTC. Translation gives CSGGLGTGSNEQFF.

V and J are TRBV5-1 and TRBJ1-1, with TRBD1 matching over 8 bases. This CDR3 comprises 15 residues. V shed 2 bases and J 5 bases; nucleotides not matched to a gene: 8. CDR1 is SGHRS and CDR2 is YFSETQ in the germline V gene. CDR3 nucleotide sequence: TGCGCCAGCAGCTTCGGACAGGGTAGGCGAACTGAAGCTTTCTTT. This translates into CASSFGQGRRTEAFF.

This clonotype has only a few counts. This chain joins TRBV12-3 or TRBV12-4 and TRBJ1-5; D is unresolved. The CDR3 has 12 residues. V lost 2 bases and J 8 bases, leaving 7 bases between the germline ends. The CDR3 spells CASSLRPKPQHF. CDR3 bases: TGTGCCAGCAGTTTAAGGCCCAAGCCCCAGCATTTT.

The V call is TRBV28, the J call TRBJ1-5; a weak D match, TRBD1 (5 bases). CDR1 and CDR2 from the germline V gene are MDHEN and SYDVKM. This CDR3 is 15 amino acids long. The germline V and J ends were trimmed by 8 bases and 3 bases, with 17 bases remaining between them. The CDR3 region has the DNA TGTGCCAGCCGACGAGACAGACGCCTCAATCAGCCCCAGCATTTT. It specifies CASRRDRRLNQPQHF.

The chain is built from TRBV7-8 and TRBJ2-6, with no clear D. The CDR3 is 15 amino acids. The V end was cut by 4 bases, the J end by 4 bases, with 11 bases between. Germline loops: CDR1 SGHVS, CDR2 FQNEAQ. CDR3 DNA: TGTGCCAGCAGCTCCCGGCAGACAGGGGCCAACGTCCTGACTTTC. It translates to CASSSRQTGANVLTF. The whole variable domain, remainder taken from reference TRBV7-8 and TRBJ2-6, is GAGVSQSPRYKVAKRGQDVALRCDPISGHVSLFWYQQALGQGPEFLTYFQNEAQLDKSGLPSDRFFAERPEGSVSTLKIQRTQQEDSAVYLCASSSRQTGANVLTFGAGSRLTVL.

The genes are TRBV11-2 and TRBJ2-6; D is unresolved. V lost 5 bases to trimming and J lost 0 bases, with 14 bases between them. Germline V gene lookup returns CDR1 SGHAT and CDR2 FQNNGV. CDR3 length: 17 amino acids. Written as DNA, the CDR3 is TGTGCCAGCAGCCAAACATTCAGTGCCTCTGGGGCCAACGTCCTGACTTTC. Protein: CASSQTFSASGANVLTF.

This clonotype was counted only a few times. The V and J genes are TRBV25-1 and TRBJ1-1; D gene unclear. CDR3 length: 13 residues. Germline V lookup: CDR1 MGHDK, CDR2 SYGVNS. Between the trimmed V and J ends, which lost 8 bases and 4 bases, there was a span of 14 bases. The CDR3 DNA reads TGTGCCAGCTCTCCCAGGTTGGGCACTGAAGCTTTCTTT. Translating gives CASSPRLGTEAFF. The full variable domain, completed using reference TRBV25-1 and TRBJ1-1, is EADIYQTPRYLVIGTGKKITLECSQTMGHDKMYWYQQDPGMELHLIHYSYGVNSTEKGDLSSESTVSRIRTEHFPLTLESARPSHTSQYLCASSPRLGTEAFFGQGTRLTVV.

Only one count was recorded for this clonotype. This chain links TRBV25-1 with TRBJ1-1; no reliable D call. Germline-derived CDR1 and CDR2 are MGHDK and SYGVNS. The CDR3 is 13 amino acids. V was clipped by 6 bases and J by 1 base, with 9 bases between them. The CDR3 loop reads CASRSTQNTEAFF. In DNA, the CDR3 is TGTGCCAGCAGATCGACTCAGAACACTGAAGCTTTCTTT.

This clonotype was found many times. V gene TRBV12-3 or TRBV12-4 combines with J gene TRBJ1-2, with D uncertain. The CDR3 sequence is 14 residues long. The V gene lost 2 bases and the J gene lost 4 bases, with 11 bases spanning the gap. The CDR3 DNA sequence: TGTGCCAGCAGTTTAAATCGGCAGGTCTATGGCTACACCTTC. Translated: CASSLNRQVYGYTF.

V usage is TRBV12-3 or TRBV12-4 and J usage is TRBJ2-3; 10 nucleotides line up with TRBD2. V dropped 4 bases and J dropped 2; count of bases not matched to a gene: 9. The CDR3 runs to 17 residues. This CDR3 is CASSSIAGGPDTDTQYF. The CDR3 DNA reads as TGTGCCAGCAGTTCAATAGCGGGGGGCCCAGACACAGATACGCAGTATTTT.

This clonotype showed up many times. This chain connects TRBV5-1 to TRBJ2-1, with D uncertain. V lost 4 bases to trimming and J lost 5 bases, with 13 bases between them. The CDR3 consists of 14 residues. From germline, CDR1 is SGHRS and CDR2 YFSETQ. The CDR3 bases are TGCGCCAGCAGCCACGGTAGCAGGCACAATGAGCAGTTCTTC. It is translated as CASSHGSRHNEQFF.

Comments on this clonotype: Given the absence of the conserved phenylalanine or tryptophan at the CDR3 end, a read error is likely. V is TRBV12-3 or TRBV12-4 and J is TRBJ1-5; D is unresolved. The CDR3 extends over 13 amino acids. Trimming pared 5 bases from V and 6 bases from J, leaving 11 bases between. The CDR3 loop reads CASSPQATQPQHL. DNA for the CDR3: TGTGCCAGCAGTCCCCAGGCGACTCAGCCCCAGCATCTT.

This clonotype was picked up many times. The gene calls are TRBV4-1 and TRBJ2-7, with 10 bases identical to TRBD1. Germline loops: CDR1 MGHRA, CDR2 YSYEKL. The CDR3 runs to 15 residues. V was pared by 4 bases and J by 5 bases, with 8 bases of the junction left unmatched. The CDR3 coding sequence is TGCGCCAGCAGCCGTGGGACAGGGGTTGCGAACGAGCAGTACGTC. Translating gives CASSRGTGVANEQYV.